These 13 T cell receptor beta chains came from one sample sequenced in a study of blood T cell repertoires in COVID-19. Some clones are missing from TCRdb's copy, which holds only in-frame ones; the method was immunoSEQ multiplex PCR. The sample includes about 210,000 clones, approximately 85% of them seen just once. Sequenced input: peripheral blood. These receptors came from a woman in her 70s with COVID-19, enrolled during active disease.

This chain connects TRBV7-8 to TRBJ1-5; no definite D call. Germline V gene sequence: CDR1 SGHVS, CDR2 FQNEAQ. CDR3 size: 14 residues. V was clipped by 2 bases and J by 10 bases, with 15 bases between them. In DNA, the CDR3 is TGTGCCAGCAGCTTAAACGAGGGAATAGGCCCCCAGCATTTT. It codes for CASSLNEGIGPQHF.

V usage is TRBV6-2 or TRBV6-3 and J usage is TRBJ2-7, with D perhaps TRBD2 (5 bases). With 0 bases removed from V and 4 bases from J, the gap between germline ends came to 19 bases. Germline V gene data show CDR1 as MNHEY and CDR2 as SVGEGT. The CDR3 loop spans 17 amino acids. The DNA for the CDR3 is TGTGCCAGCAGTTACTCTACCGGACTCTGGAGGATGTACGAGCAGTACTTC. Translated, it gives CASSYSTGLWRMYEQYF.

DNA for the CDR3: TGTGCCAGCAGCCTTGGACTAGCGGGAGGGAGGGGCACCGGGGAGCTGTTTTTT. Translating it yields CASSLGLAGGRGTGELFF. The rearrangement joins TRBV3-1 (or the pseudogene TRBV3-2) to TRBJ2-2; TRBD2 matches at 15 bases. Trimming cost V 4 bases and J 4 bases; bases outside gene matches: 7. The CDR3 consists of 18 residues. Germline V gene data show CDR1 as LGHDT and CDR2 as YNNKEL (reference sequence).

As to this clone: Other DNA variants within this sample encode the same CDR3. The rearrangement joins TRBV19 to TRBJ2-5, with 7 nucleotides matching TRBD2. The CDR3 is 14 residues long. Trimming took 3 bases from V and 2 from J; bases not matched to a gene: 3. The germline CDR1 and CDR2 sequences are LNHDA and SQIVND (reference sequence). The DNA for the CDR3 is TGTGCCAGTAGTATTGGGGGGGGGCAAGAGACCCAGTACTTC. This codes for CASSIGGGQETQYF.

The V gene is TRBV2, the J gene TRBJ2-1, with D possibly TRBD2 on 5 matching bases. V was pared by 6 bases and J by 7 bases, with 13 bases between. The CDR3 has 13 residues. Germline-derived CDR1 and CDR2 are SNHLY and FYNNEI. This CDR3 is CASRHRRGNEQFF. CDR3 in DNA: TGTGCCAGCAGGCATAGACGGGGTAATGAGCAGTTCTTC.

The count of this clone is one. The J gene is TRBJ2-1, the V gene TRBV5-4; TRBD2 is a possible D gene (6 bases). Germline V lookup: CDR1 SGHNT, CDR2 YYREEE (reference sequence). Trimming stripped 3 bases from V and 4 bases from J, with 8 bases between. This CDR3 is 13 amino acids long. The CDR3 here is CASSSEGYNEQFF. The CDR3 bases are TGTGCCAGCAGCTCGGAGGGGTACAATGAGCAGTTCTTC.

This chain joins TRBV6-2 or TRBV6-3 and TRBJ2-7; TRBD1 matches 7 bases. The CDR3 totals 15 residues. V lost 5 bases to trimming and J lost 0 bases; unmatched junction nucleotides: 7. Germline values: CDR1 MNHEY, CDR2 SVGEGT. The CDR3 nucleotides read TGTGCCAGCAGTCATCCGGGACAGAGCTCCTACGAGCAGTACTTC. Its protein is CASSHPGQSSYEQYF.

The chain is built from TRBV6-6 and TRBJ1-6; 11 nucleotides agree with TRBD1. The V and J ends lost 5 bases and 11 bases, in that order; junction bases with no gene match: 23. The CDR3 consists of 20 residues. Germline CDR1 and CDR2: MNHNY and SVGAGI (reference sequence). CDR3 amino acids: CASSPHRSPGTGGSGAPLHF. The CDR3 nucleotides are TGTGCCAGCAGTCCCCACCGTTCTCCCGGGACAGGGGGTTCGGGTGCACCCCTCCACTTT.

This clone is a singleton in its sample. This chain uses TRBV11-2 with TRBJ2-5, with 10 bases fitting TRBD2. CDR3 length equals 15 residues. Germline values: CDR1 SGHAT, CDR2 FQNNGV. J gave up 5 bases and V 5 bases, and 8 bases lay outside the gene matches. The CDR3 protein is CASSVLSGRGETQYF. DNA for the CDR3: TGTGCCAGCAGCGTTCTGAGCGGGAGGGGGGAGACCCAGTACTTC.

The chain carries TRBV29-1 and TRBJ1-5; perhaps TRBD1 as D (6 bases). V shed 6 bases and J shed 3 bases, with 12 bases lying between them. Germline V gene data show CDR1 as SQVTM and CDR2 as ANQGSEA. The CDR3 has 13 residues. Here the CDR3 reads CSVRQDANQPQHF. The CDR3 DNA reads TGCAGCGTAAGACAGGATGCCAATCAGCCCCAGCATTTT.

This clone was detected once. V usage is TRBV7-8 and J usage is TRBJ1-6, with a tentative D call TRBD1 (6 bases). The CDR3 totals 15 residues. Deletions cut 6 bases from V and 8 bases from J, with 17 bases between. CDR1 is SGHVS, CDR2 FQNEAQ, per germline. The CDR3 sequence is CASRFFGTQDSPLHF. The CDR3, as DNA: TGTGCCAGCAGGTTTTTTGGGACACAAGATTCACCCCTCCACTTT.

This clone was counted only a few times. CDR3 nucleotide sequence: TGTGCCAGCAGTCCACAGGGGGCCGGACAGCCCCAGCATTTT. Translated: CASSPQGAGQPQHF. This chain uses TRBV2 with TRBJ1-5, with TRBD1 matching over 9 bases. J was trimmed by 7 bases and V by 5 bases; bases with no gene match: 6. The CDR3 is 14 residues long. Germline V gives CDR1 SNHLY, CDR2 FYNNEI.

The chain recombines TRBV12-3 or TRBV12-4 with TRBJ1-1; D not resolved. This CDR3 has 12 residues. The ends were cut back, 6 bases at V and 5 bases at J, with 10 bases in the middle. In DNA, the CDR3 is TGTGCCAGCAGCCCGTTTGTTACTGAAGCTTTCTTT. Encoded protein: CASSPFVTEAFF.